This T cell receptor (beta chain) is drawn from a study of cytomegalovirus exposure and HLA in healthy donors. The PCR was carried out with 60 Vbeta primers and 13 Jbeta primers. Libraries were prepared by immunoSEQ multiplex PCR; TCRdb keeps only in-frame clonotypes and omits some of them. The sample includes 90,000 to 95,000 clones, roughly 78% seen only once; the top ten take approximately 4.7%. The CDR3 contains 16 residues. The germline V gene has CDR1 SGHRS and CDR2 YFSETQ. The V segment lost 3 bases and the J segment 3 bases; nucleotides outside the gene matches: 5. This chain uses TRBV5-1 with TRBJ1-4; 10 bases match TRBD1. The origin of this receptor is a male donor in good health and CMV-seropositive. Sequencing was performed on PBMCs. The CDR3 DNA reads TGCGCCAGCAGCTACGCCGGGACAGGGGCTAATGAAAAACTGTTTTTT. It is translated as CASSYAGTGANEKLFF.